Presented here are 20 T cell receptor beta chains from one specimen sequenced in a study of CD8 T cells in ankylosing spondylitis (TCRdb year 2017). The library was produced with 5' RACE. Reads for this sample came from an Illumina HiSeq 2500. TCRdb reprocessing: public reads trimmed at Q25 with fastp, clones called with MiXCR, in-frame beta chains kept. Identical CDR3 proteins give one entry, which carries the most common genes and DNA. The sample profile shows around 250,000 distinct CDR3 sequences; about 10% of them were found once. The ten largest make up 6% to 7.5% of the sample. Sequenced sample: blood, either unsorted or a sorted T cell fraction (not recorded which). The origin of the receptors is a male donor with ankylosing spondylitis or in good health (not recorded which).

J is TRBJ2-7 and V is TRBV4-1; the D is unclear. The CDR3 covers 15 residues. Per germline, CDR1 MGHRA and CDR2 YSYEKL. Trimming cost V 0 bases and J 3 bases, with 12 bases left between them. The CDR3 region is CASSQDRNDFYEQYF. For the CDR3, the DNA is TGCGCCAGCAGCCAAGATCGAAACGATTTCTACGAGCAGTACTTC.

In its sample, this clonotype was seen a few times. The gene calls are TRBV7-4 and TRBJ2-3; D is possibly TRBD2 (6 bases). The CDR3 is 17 amino acids. Germline CDR1 SGHVT, CDR2 SQSDAQ. The V end was cut by 5 bases, the J end by 1 base, with 19 bases between. The chain's CDR3 is CASSILFLWGGTDTQYF. The DNA of the CDR3 is TGTGCCAGCAGCATACTCTTTCTCTGGGGGGGCACAGATACGCAGTATTTT.

This clonotype was seen repeatedly, ten times or more. V is TRBV29-1 and J is TRBJ2-1; TRBD1 aligns across 11 bases. The CDR3 is 13 residues long. J lost 8 bases, V lost 7 bases, and 7 bases had no gene match. The germline V gene has CDR1 SQVTM and CDR2 ANQGSEA. DNA for the CDR3: TGCAGCGGCTCCCGGGACAGGGGGGATGAGCAGTTCTTC. Amino acids: CSGSRDRGDEQFF.

Many counts were recorded for this clonotype. The chain carries TRBV5-1 and TRBJ1-1; D remains ambiguous. Per the germline V gene, CDR1 is SGHRS and CDR2 is YFSETQ. V lost 0 bases and J lost 0, with 9 bases in between. There are 15 residues in the CDR3. The CDR3 coding sequence is TGCGCCAGCAGCTTGGCGCCCACATTGAACACTGAAGCTTTCTTT. Protein sequence: CASSLAPTLNTEAFF. The whole variable domain, remainder taken from reference TRBV5-1 and TRBJ1-1, is KAGVTQTPRYLIKTRGQQVTLSCSPISGHRSVSWYQQTPGQGLQFLFEYFSETQRNKGNFPGRFSGRQFSNSRSEMNVSTLELGDSALYLCASSLAPTLNTEAFFGQGTRLTVV.

The CDR3 bases are TGTGCCAGCAGCTCGTCCTCGGGGCTAGCCAAAAACATTCAGTACTTC. This encodes CASSSSSGLAKNIQYF. The chain uses TRBV7-2 and TRBJ2-4; D is tentatively TRBD1 or TRBD2 (5 bases each). Between the trimmed V and J ends, which lost 4 bases and 0 bases, there was a span of 13 bases. The CDR3 runs to 16 residues. CDR1 and CDR2 (germline): SGHTA, FQGNSA. Variable domain in full (rest from reference TRBV7-2 and TRBJ2-4): GAGVSQSPSNKVTEKGKDVELRCDPISGHTALYWYRQSLGQGLEFLIYFQGNSAPDKSGLPSDRFSAERTGGSVSTLTIQRTQQEDSAVYLCASSSSSGLAKNIQYFGAGTRLSVL.

Many counts were recorded for this clonotype. The V and J genes are TRBV5-1 and TRBJ2-1, with no clear D. The CDR3 is 15 amino acids. Germline loops: CDR1 SGHRS, CDR2 YFSETQ. The V end lost 1 base, the J end lost 8 bases, and 16 bases lay between the germline ends. Written as DNA, the CDR3 is TGCGCCAGCAGCTTGCGAATGCGACCTGGGGATGAGCAGTTCTTC. Its protein is CASSLRMRPGDEQFF.

V gene TRBV5-5 combines with J gene TRBJ1-2; D uncertain. Germline CDR1 and CDR2: SGHKS and YYEKEE (reference sequence). V was trimmed by 4 bases and J by 8 bases, leaving 15 bases between them. CDR3 length: 13 residues. DNA of the CDR3: TGTGCCAGCAGCCTATCAAAAACCGCAGGCTACACCTTC. It specifies CASSLSKTAGYTF.

This clonotype was seen many times. The J gene is TRBJ2-1, the V gene TRBV9, with TRBD2 matching over 7 bases. V gave up 3 bases and J gave up 7 bases; unmatched junction bases: 13. Germline CDR1 reads SGDLS; CDR2 reads YYNGEE. The CDR3 runs 16 residues. CDR3 residues: CASSGGGGKVLNEQFF. Here the CDR3 DNA reads TGTGCCAGCAGCGGGGGGGGAGGCAAGGTTTTGAATGAGCAGTTCTTC.

The V gene is TRBV19, the J gene TRBJ2-1; TRBD1 might be the D (6 bases). V gave up 7 bases and J gave up 0 bases, with 13 bases separating them. Looked up from germline, CDR1 is LNHDA and CDR2 is SQIVND (reference sequence). The CDR3 covers 15 residues. CDR3 DNA: TGTGCCAGTACCGTGGGGGCGAGCTCCTACAATGAGCAGTTCTTC. Its protein product is CASTVGASSYNEQFF.

This clonotype was seen a handful of times. The chain recombines TRBV20-1 with TRBJ2-5; no reliable D call. Germline CDR1 and CDR2: DFQATT and SNEGSKA (reference sequence). Trimming shortened V by 5 bases and J by 5 bases, and 12 bases separated the two germline ends. The CDR3 totals 12 residues. CDR3 nucleotides: TGCAGTGCTCCATCCGGCGCGGAGACCCAGTACTTC. This encodes CSAPSGAETQYF.

This clonotype was seen repeatedly, ten times or more. The chain employs TRBV6-4 and TRBJ2-3; 9 bases are shared with TRBD2. Trimming cost V 0 bases and J 2 bases; bases outside gene matches: 3. CDR3 length: 16 amino acids. CDR1 MRHNA and CDR2 SNTAGT come from the germline V gene. In nucleotides, the CDR3 is TGTGCCAGCAGTGACTCGACTAGCGGAGACACAGATACGCAGTATTTT. It yields the protein CASSDSTSGDTDTQYF.

The V call is TRBV25-1, the J call TRBJ2-1; 7 positions match TRBD1. The CDR3 has 15 amino acids. Trimming at V came to 7 bases and at J to 2 bases, leaving 8 bases not matched to a gene. CDR1 and CDR2 (germline): MGHDK, SYGVNS. The DNA for the CDR3 is TGTGCCAGCACTAGAGGGACAGCAGCCTACAATGAGCAGTTCTTC. It specifies CASTRGTAAYNEQFF.

This clonotype was counted at least ten times. V is TRBV15 and J is TRBJ2-5; D call uncertain. V was cut by 1 base and J by 0 bases, with 3 bases left in between. Germline CDR1 is LNHNV and CDR2 is YYDKDF (reference sequence). The length of the CDR3 is 13 residues. In nucleotides, the CDR3 is TGTGCCACCAGCAGAGGGTACCAAGAGACCCAGTACTTC. It translates to CATSRGYQETQYF.

This clonotype showed up many times. For the CDR3, the DNA is TGCGCCAGCAGCAGGGGACTAGTGCAAGAGACCCAGTACTTC. Translation: CASSRGLVQETQYF. The J gene is TRBJ2-5, the V gene TRBV5-1; 8 nucleotides agree with TRBD2. V was pared by 4 bases and J by 2 bases, with 4 bases of the junction left unmatched. The CDR3 contains 14 residues. Germline V gene lookup returns CDR1 SGHRS and CDR2 YFSETQ.

This clonotype was picked up many times. The chain links TRBV5-8 to TRBJ2-7, with D possibly matching TRBD2 (6 bases). Germline V gene sequence: CDR1 SGHTS, CDR2 YDEGEE. The CDR3 has 13 amino acids. The V gene lost 0 bases and the J gene lost 4 bases, with 8 bases spanning the gap. CDR3 DNA sequence: TGTGCCAGCAGCTTGGGGCGGGAATACGAGCAGTACTTC. Translation: CASSLGREYEQYF.

Ten or more counts support this clonotype. This sequence joins TRBV25-1 and TRBJ2-2; D may be TRBD1 or TRBD2 (5 bases each). V lost 1 base, J lost 4 bases, and 10 bases lay in between. Germline V gene lookup returns CDR1 MGHDK and CDR2 SYGVNS. The CDR3 runs 15 residues. CDR3 protein: CASSESGTGTGELFF. CDR3 DNA sequence: TGTGCCAGCAGTGAATCCGGGACGGGCACCGGGGAGCTGTTTTTT.

Many counts were recorded for this clonotype. The gene calls are TRBV5-5 and TRBJ2-7, with D hard to call. V was pared by 5 bases and J by 7 bases, with 10 bases between. Germline lookup yields CDR1 SGHKS and CDR2 YYEKEE (reference sequence). This CDR3 is 11 amino acids long. The CDR3 loop reads CASSWNQEQYF. Written as DNA, the CDR3 is TGTGCCAGCAGTTGGAATCAAGAGCAGTACTTC.

Concerning this clonotype itself: This may come from a read error, since a much larger clone is one base off. This CDR3 reads CTSSLGPLRDGENIQYF. The CDR3 DNA sequence: TGTACCAGCAGCTTAGGGCCCCTCCGGGACGGAGAAAACATTCAGTACTTC. This chain links TRBV7-9 with TRBJ2-4; D possibly matches TRBD1 or TRBD2 (5 bases each). Per germline, CDR1 SEHNR and CDR2 FQNEAQ (reference sequence). The CDR3 is 17 residues long.

This clonotype was observed at least ten times. The V and J genes are TRBV4-1 and TRBJ1-2, with unresolved D. V was trimmed by 4 bases and J by 2 bases, leaving 14 bases between them. Germline-derived CDR1 and CDR2 are MGHRA and YSYEKL. The CDR3 runs to 15 residues. This chain's CDR3 is CASSPERATNYGYTF. The CDR3 DNA reads as TGCGCCAGCAGCCCAGAGAGAGCCACAAACTATGGCTACACCTTC.

This clonotype was recorded a few times. V is TRBV12-3 or TRBV12-4 and J is TRBJ1-1, with 11 bases that match TRBD1. The CDR3 sequence is 14 residues long. The trim removed 4 bases at V and 7 bases at J, leaving 5 bases unmatched. As DNA, the CDR3 is TGTGCCAGCAGTTGGACAGGGGGCGAGGTTGAAGCTTTCTTT. Translation gives CASSWTGGEVEAFF.